This TCR beta chain was identified in a study of regulatory T cells in long-lasting Graves disease. Study-wide background: The term persistent Graves' disease signified upward of 5 years on antithyroid drugs with positive TSH receptor antibodies. Study observations and caveats: The study examined only peripheral blood, not thyroid tissue.

This clonotype has a count of ten or more. The target antigen is unknown. The time point is: persistent/refractory GD, antithyroid drugs over 5 years with positive TRAb. The TCR library was prepared using RNA isolated from PBMCs. Assembly of TCR beta libraries relied on iRepertoire HTBI primers together with Arm-PCR of CDR3 regions. TCRdb re-analysed the multiplex PCR reads in MiXCR, keeping a single row per CDR3 protein. In the table there are some 450,000 distinct CDR3 sequences, about 25% of which are singletons. The sample in question was peripheral blood mononuclear cells (PBMCs), obtained when the disease was refractory, from a patient treated with antithyroid drugs. The sequence was obtained from a female donor with Graves disease.

CDR3: CASSFSPRSGTQYF. The DNA of the CDR3 is TGTGCCAGCAGTTTCAGCCCAAGGAGTGGGACCCAGTACTTC. The chain carries TRBV27 and TRBJ2-5; the D is unclear. The CDR3 covers 14 residues. The germline CDR1 and CDR2 sequences are MNHEY and SMNVEV (reference sequence). Trimming removed 3 bases from V and 7 bases from J, with 15 bases in between.